The entry below describes one TCR beta chain. What it binds is not known. The PCR used 60 Vbeta and 13 Jbeta primers. Original processing methods: An analysis performed later counted 72 million or so unique TCR beta chains (roughly 10 million of them shared). The repertoire was sequenced with immunoSEQ multiplex PCR; TCRdb's copy has only in-frame clones and lacks some. V, J and clone size were drawn from that table, and D and trimming were deduced from the DNA. The table shows 200,000 or so clones, with more than 75% occurring only once. Deletions cut 1 base from V and 2 bases from J, with 8 bases between. The CDR3 is made up of 14 amino acids. Germline V CDR1 and CDR2: SGDLS, YYNGEE. This record belongs to a study of cytomegalovirus exposure and HLA in healthy donors. Turning to the study itself: Early released data comprised around 80 million unique TCRs from HLA-typed donors. Study conclusions and caveats: As was reported, the classifier diagnosed cytomegalovirus status with high specificity and sensitivity.

The clonotype was recovered from a woman aged 45-65 years in good health and CMV-seropositive. The sequencing input was PBMCs. This rearrangement joins TRBV9 to TRBJ2-3; D possibly corresponds to TRBD2 (5 bases). The chain's CDR3 is CASSVLAFTDTQYF. Written as DNA, the CDR3 is TGTGCCAGCAGCGTACTAGCCTTCACAGATACGCAGTATTTT. The full variable domain, in which reference TRBV9 and TRBJ2-3 provide the parts outside the CDR3, is DSGVTQTPKHLITATGQRVTLRCSPRSGDLSVYWYQQSLDQGLQFLIQYYNGEERAKGNILERFSAQQFPDLHSELNLSSLELGDSALYFCASSVLAFTDTQYFGPGTRLTVL.